This TCR beta chain was recorded in a study of technical replicates of blood from a handful of donors. Trimming cost V 4 bases and J 4 bases; bases outside gene matches: 9. Germline V CDR1 and CDR2: SGHRS, YFSETQ. The CDR3 has 16 residues. Measured with immunoSEQ multiplex PCR; TCRdb has only the in-frame clones, and not every one. The data hold over 55,000 clones, with approximately 86% observed a single time. This sequence was found in a human donor in good health. Some clones in this sample may be carry-over from other donors' samples. The chain carries TRBV5-1 and TRBJ2-2; 8 positions match TRBD2. Sequencing input: PBMCs. CDR3 sequence: CASSRLVAGSTGELFF. DNA of the CDR3: TGCGCCAGCAGCCGGCTGGTAGCGGGATCCACCGGGGAGCTGTTTTTT.